This entry describes one T cell receptor beta chain. Its cognate antigen has yet to be identified. No per-base quality is available; no much larger clone lies one base away. The immunoSEQ Assay, a bias-controlled multiplex PCR, was used to amplify TCRbeta CDR3 regions from genomic DNA. The published analysis was carried out like this. The number of nucleated cells in each sample was estimated from the amplification of reference gene primers within the assay. Sequence reads were collapsed and filtered to measure the absolute abundance of every unique TCRbeta CDR3 rearrangement. For each sample, productive Simpson clonality was calculated as the square root of Simpson's diversity index across productive rearrangements. Drawn from immuneACCESS, this table holds only the in-frame rearrangements with V and J called that TCRdb kept. Clones are partly lost; checked studies trace under half to an unresolved V gene and leave the rest unexplained. V and J calls and clone size are given by that table; D and trimming were obtained from the DNA. Across this sample there are 150,000 or so clones, with about 79% seen only once. Approximately 9.2% of the sample belongs to the ten largest clones.

The sample comes from a study of blood T cell repertoires in COVID-19 (dated by TCRdb to 2018 to 2020). At the level of the whole study: Collaborator samples came from the United States, Italy and Spain and covered acute and convalescent phases of COVID-19. The material from the prospective study consisted of cDNA or gDNA derived from T cells, B-cell-depleted T cells, or PBMCs. Subjects who had been exposed to COVID-19, were actively infected with it, or had recovered from it provided the deeply sampled blood TCRbeta repertoires that made up the dataset. The repertoires were released in a freely available public database intended as a resource for research on the immune response to SARS-CoV-2. Samples came from the ongoing ImmuneRACE study (first 160 participants) plus 1,254 subjects from 6 global collaborators. The sample metadata nearly always contained a de-identified subject ID, COVID-19 status, age in years and sex. Where available, HLA class I and class II types were taken from metadata supplied by the sample provider and were not determined by assay-based typing. Summary of the overall study and its limitations: The quantity of clinical and demographic metadata differed by source and by participant and was supplied without curation.

In the prospective study, participants were about 18 to 95 years old, resided in about 25 geographic areas of the United States, and were enrolled through a virtual design. In the prospective study, participants were assigned to cohorts based on the clinical history participants reported in a screening survey and a study questionnaire. Recovered participants in ImmuneRACE Cohort 3 were defined by two consecutive negative NP/OP PCR tests, clearance by a healthcare professional, or resolution of symptoms. Each participant in the prospective study had whole blood, serum and a nasopharyngeal or oropharyngeal swab collected by mobile phlebotomists. Over an approximately 2-month period, participants in the prospective study had the option of providing additional blood draws and questionnaires. Before DNA extraction, blood samples from the prospective study were shipped at room temperature or frozen.

Taken from cysteine to phenylalanine, the CDR3 has 15 residues. The retained sequence is limited to the CDR3, 45 bases, with the frame set at the first base. Sample: PBMCs or T cells enriched from blood (not recorded which). This sequence uses TRBV21-1 and TRBJ2-7; TRBD1 reflects the table's D call only, with no check against the DNA. TRBV21-1 counts as a pseudogene. The TCR originated in a man between 45 and 60 years old who had recovered from COVID-19. Here is the DNA: TGTGCCAGCAGCAAAACGGGACAGGGCACCTACGAGCAGTACTTC. Translated, this gives CASSKTGQGTYEQYF.